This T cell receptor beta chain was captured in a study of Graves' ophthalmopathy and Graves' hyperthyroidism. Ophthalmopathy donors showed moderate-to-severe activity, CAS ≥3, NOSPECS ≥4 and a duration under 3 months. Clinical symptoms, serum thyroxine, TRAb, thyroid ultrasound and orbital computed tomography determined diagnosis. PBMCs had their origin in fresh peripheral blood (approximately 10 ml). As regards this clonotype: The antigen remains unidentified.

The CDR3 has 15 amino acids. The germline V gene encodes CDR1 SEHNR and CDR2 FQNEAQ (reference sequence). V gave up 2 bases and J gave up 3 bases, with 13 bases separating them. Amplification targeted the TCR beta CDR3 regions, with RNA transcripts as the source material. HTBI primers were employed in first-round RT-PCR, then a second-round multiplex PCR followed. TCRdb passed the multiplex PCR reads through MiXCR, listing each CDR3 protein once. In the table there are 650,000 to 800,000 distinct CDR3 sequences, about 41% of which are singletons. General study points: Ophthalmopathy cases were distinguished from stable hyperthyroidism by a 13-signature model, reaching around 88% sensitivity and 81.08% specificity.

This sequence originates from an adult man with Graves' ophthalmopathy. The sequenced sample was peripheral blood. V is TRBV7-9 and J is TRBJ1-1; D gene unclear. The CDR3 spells CASSLFRRPDTEAFF. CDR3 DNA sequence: TGTGCCAGCAGCTTATTTAGGAGGCCGGACACTGAAGCTTTCTTT. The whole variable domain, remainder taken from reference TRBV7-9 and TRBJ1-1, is DTGVSQNPRHKITKRGQNVTFRCDPISEHNRLYWYRQTLGQGPEFLTYFQNEAQLEKSRLLSDRFSAERPKGSFSTLEIQRTEQGDSAMYLCASSLFRRPDTEAFFGQGTRLTVV.